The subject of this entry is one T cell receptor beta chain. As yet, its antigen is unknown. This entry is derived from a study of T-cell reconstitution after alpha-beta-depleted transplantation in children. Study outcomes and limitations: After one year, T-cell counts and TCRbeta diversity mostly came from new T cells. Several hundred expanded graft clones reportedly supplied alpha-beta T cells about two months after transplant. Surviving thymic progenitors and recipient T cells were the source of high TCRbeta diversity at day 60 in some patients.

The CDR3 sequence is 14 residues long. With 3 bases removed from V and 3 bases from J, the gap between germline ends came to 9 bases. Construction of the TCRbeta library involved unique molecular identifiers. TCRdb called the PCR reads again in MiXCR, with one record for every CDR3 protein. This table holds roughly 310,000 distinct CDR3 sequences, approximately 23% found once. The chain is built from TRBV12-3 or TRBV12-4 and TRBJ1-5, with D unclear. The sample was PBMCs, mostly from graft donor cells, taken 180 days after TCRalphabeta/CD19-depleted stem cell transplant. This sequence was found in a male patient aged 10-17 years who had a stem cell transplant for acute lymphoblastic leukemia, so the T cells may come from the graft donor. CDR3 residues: CASSLARFNQPQHF. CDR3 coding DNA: TGTGCCAGCAGTTTGGCACGTTTCAATCAGCCCCAGCATTTT.